These 29 T cell receptor beta chains were all obtained from the same sample, sequenced in a study of T cell repertoires in cytomegalovirus infection. These receptors are not linked to any known antigen. A single record per CDR3 protein comes from TCRdb applying MiXCR to the reads. The sample has about 500,000 distinct CDR3 sequences, around 35% seen once. Sample: cultured PBMCs, taken from culture after CMV antigen stimulation. These receptors were collected from a human donor in good health (CMV status not recorded). Some clones in this sample may be carry-over from other donors' samples.

This chain links TRBV20-1 with TRBJ1-5, with 8 bases identical to TRBD1. This CDR3 has 15 amino acids. The V gene end was trimmed by 6 bases and the J gene end by 5 bases; junction bases not matched to a gene: 12. CDR1 DFQATT and CDR2 SNEGSKA come from the germline V gene (reference sequence). The CDR3 DNA reads as TGCAGTGCGATTCCCCGGACAGGGCCACATCAGCCCCAGCATTTT. Amino acid sequence: CSAIPRTGPHQPQHF.

This clonotype has only a few counts. V and J are TRBV2 and TRBJ1-5; D is undetermined. Germline CDR1 SNHLY, CDR2 FYNNEI. This CDR3 is 15 amino acids long. V lost 4 bases and J 2 bases, leaving 12 bases between the germline ends. This CDR3 reads CASSVLGRGNQPQHF. The CDR3 DNA is TGTGCCAGCAGTGTGCTTGGACGGGGCAATCAGCCCCAGCATTTT.

This clonotype occurred a few times. V and J are TRBV7-2 and TRBJ2-1, with 10 bases aligning to TRBD2. V was pared by 4 bases and J by 4 bases, with 7 bases of the junction left unmatched. CDR3 length: 16 amino acids. Germline loops: CDR1 SGHTA, CDR2 FQGNSA. CDR3 DNA: TGTGCCAGCAGCTCGCGGACTAGCGGACTTTACAATGAGCAGTTCTTC. It translates to CASSSRTSGLYNEQFF.

V usage is TRBV2 and J usage is TRBJ2-1; no firm D call. The CDR3 is made up of 15 amino acids. Trimming removed 1 base at V and 1 base at J, with 8 bases between. Looked up from germline, CDR1 is SNHLY and CDR2 is FYNNEI. The CDR3 reads CASSEGSSSYNEQFF. CDR3 DNA sequence: TGTGCCAGCAGTGAAGGCTCTAGTTCCTACAATGAGCAGTTCTTC. Combining the CDR3 with reference TRBV2 and TRBJ2-1 gives the whole variable domain EPEVTQTPSHQVTQMGQEVILRCVPISNHLYFYWYRQILGQKVEFLVSFYNNEISEKSEIFDDQFSVERPDGSNFTLKIRSTKLEDSAMYFCASSEGSSSYNEQFFGPGTRLTVL.

The chain is built from TRBV7-2 and TRBJ1-1; possibly TRBD1 for D (6 bases). There are 14 residues in the CDR3. Germline CDR1 is SGHTA and CDR2 is FQGNSA. V lost 7 bases and J lost 0, with 12 bases in between. DNA for the CDR3: TGTGCCAGCAAACTTACAGGGTTGAACACTGAAGCTTTCTTT. Amino acids: CASKLTGLNTEAFF.

This clonotype was found a few times. The chain couples TRBV12-3 or TRBV12-4 to TRBJ2-5; D perhaps matches TRBD2 (6 bases). The CDR3 loop spans 14 amino acids. The V end was cut by 3 bases, the J end by 5 bases, with 13 bases between. CDR3 coding DNA: TGTGCCAGCAGTTTCAGGCTAAGCGGGGAGACCCAGTACTTC. Residues: CASSFRLSGETQYF.

This clonotype showed up just a few times. The V gene is TRBV6-5, the J gene TRBJ1-1, with D tentatively TRBD1 (6 bases). The CDR3 is 16 residues long. The germline gives CDR1 MNHEY, CDR2 SVGAGI. V lost 8 bases to trimming and J lost 4 bases, with 23 bases between them. Written as DNA, the CDR3 is TGTGCCAGCGGCTCGCGTGGGGGCGTAGAGGTCACTGAAGCTTTCTTT. It specifies CASGSRGGVEVTEAFF.

The table lists this clonotype with a few counts. J is TRBJ2-5 and V is TRBV6-5; 8 nucleotides line up with TRBD2. V shed 6 bases and J 5 bases; nucleotides not matched to a gene: 5. The CDR3 extends over 13 amino acids. Germline V gene sequence: CDR1 MNHEY, CDR2 SVGAGI. In DNA, the CDR3 is TGTGCCAGCAGACAGAGCGGGAGCGAGACCCAGTACTTC. Encoded protein: CASRQSGSETQYF.

This clonotype turned up a few times. This chain uses TRBV20-1 with TRBJ2-1; TRBD2 matches at 7 bases. CDR1 and CDR2 (germline): DFQATT, SNEGSKA (reference sequence). CDR3 length: 15 amino acids. Trimming took 1 base from V and 8 from J; bases not matched to a gene: 11. CDR3 in DNA: TGCAGTGCTAGAGTCGGGGGAGGGCCAAAGTATGAGCAGTTCTTC. Translated, it gives CSARVGGGPKYEQFF.

This clonotype was seen at least ten times. The V call is TRBV7-3, the J call TRBJ2-1; 9 bases agree with TRBD2. The germline V gene has CDR1 SGHTA and CDR2 FQGTGA. The CDR3 is made up of 17 amino acids. J gave up 4 bases and V 1 base, and 8 bases lay outside the gene matches. The CDR3 here is CASSLNAGGGLYNEQFF. CDR3 sequence (DNA): TGTGCCAGCAGCTTAAATGCGGGAGGGGGGTTATACAATGAGCAGTTCTTC.

The DNA for the CDR3 is TGCAGCGTCACACCGGGATCTGAGGGGCTCTACAATGAGCAGTTCTTC. Translation gives CSVTPGSEGLYNEQFF. The V and J genes are TRBV29-1 and TRBJ2-1, with D possibly being TRBD1 or TRBD2 (5 bases each). V was trimmed by 6 bases and J by 3 bases, leaving 21 bases between them. Per germline, CDR1 SQVTM and CDR2 ANQGSEA. CDR3 length: 16 residues.

This clonotype was recorded a few times. The V call is TRBV7-2, the J call TRBJ2-5, with D perhaps matching TRBD2 (5 bases). CDR1 is SGHTA and CDR2 is FQGNSA in the germline V gene. V gave up 5 bases and J gave up 5 bases, with 12 bases separating them. This CDR3 has 13 amino acids. For the CDR3, the DNA is TGTGCCAGCAGCCGGGGATCGACGGAGACCCAGTACTTC. Protein: CASSRGSTETQYF.

This chain joins TRBV29-1 and TRBJ2-2, with 8 bases matching TRBD1. The CDR3 runs 13 residues. Germline V lookup: CDR1 SQVTM, CDR2 ANQGSEA. V shed 7 bases and J 7 bases; nucleotides not matched to a gene: 8. DNA of the CDR3: TGCAGCGCCTGGTCAGGGGGCTTCGGGGAGCTGTTTTTT. Protein sequence: CSAWSGGFGELFF.

There are a few counts of this clonotype. V usage is TRBV29-1 and J usage is TRBJ2-2, with 10 bases matching TRBD1. The CDR3 has 17 residues. Germline CDR1 reads SQVTM; CDR2 reads ANQGSEA. V was clipped by 3 bases and J by 6 bases; unmatched bases: 13. The DNA of the CDR3 is TGCAGCGTTGAGAGCCCGGGACAGGGGAGTGTGGCCGGGGAGCTGTTTTTT. As protein: CSVESPGQGSVAGELFF.

This clonotype showed up many times. The rearrangement joins TRBV7-2 to TRBJ2-3; D perhaps matches TRBD1 (6 bases). Trimming cost V 5 bases and J 1 base, with 13 bases left between them. This CDR3 spans 15 amino acids. Germline V gene lookup returns CDR1 SGHTA and CDR2 FQGNSA. In nucleotides, the CDR3 is TGTGCCAGCAGCAATACGGGACAAGGCACAGATACGCAGTATTTT. It translates to CASSNTGQGTDTQYF.

This chain uses TRBV7-3 with TRBJ2-5; D perhaps matches TRBD2 (6 bases). The CDR3 runs to 15 residues. Germline V lookup: CDR1 SGHTA, CDR2 FQGTGA. Trimming pared 5 bases from V and 5 bases from J, leaving 18 bases between. The CDR3 nucleotides read TGTGCCAGCAGCCTCACCGGGACTGCCGCGGAGACCCAGTACTTC. Protein sequence: CASSLTGTAAETQYF.

This clonotype has more than one count but fewer than ten. The rearrangement uses TRBV7-2 and TRBJ2-1; D call uncertain. Trimming shortened V by 2 bases and J by 5 bases, and 10 bases separated the two germline ends. This CDR3 is 14 amino acids long. The germline V gene has CDR1 SGHTA and CDR2 FQGNSA. The CDR3 sequence is CASSLNPGNNEQFF. CDR3 in DNA: TGTGCCAGCAGCTTAAATCCCGGTAACAATGAGCAGTTCTTC.

This clonotype was detected only a few times. The chain couples TRBV24-1 to TRBJ2-1; 10 positions agree with TRBD2. The CDR3 runs to 18 residues. Germline V lookup: CDR1 KGHDR, CDR2 SFDVKD. V was clipped by 2 bases and J by 4 bases; unmatched bases: 10. For the CDR3, the DNA is TGTGCCACCAGTGATTCAATATGGACTAGCGGATCATACAATGAGCAGTTCTTC. It codes for CATSDSIWTSGSYNEQFF.

This clonotype showed up just a few times. The rearrangement uses TRBV7-2 and TRBJ1-1, with D tentatively TRBD1 (5 bases). CDR3 length: 17 residues. The germline V gene has CDR1 SGHTA and CDR2 FQGNSA. Trimming took off 5 bases at V and 0 bases at J, with 19 bases between the two ends. CDR3 residues: CASSSPPGERLNTEAFF. The CDR3 coding sequence is TGTGCCAGCAGCAGTCCGCCGGGGGAAAGGTTGAACACTGAAGCTTTCTTT.

The chain carries TRBV11-2 and TRBJ2-6; no reliable D call. CDR3 size: 18 residues. V lost 5 bases to trimming and J lost 0 bases, with 17 bases between them. Germline V gene sequence: CDR1 SGHAT, CDR2 FQNNGV. CDR3 sequence (DNA): TGTGCCAGCAGCCAATTGGACCGGTCGTACTCTGGGGCCAACGTCCTGACTTTC. This sequence encodes CASSQLDRSYSGANVLTF.

The gene calls are TRBV6-2 or TRBV6-3 and TRBJ2-1, with 11 bases aligning to TRBD2. CDR3 size: 16 residues. V lost 7 bases and J lost 0; bases outside the gene matches: 5. Germline loops: CDR1 MNHEY, CDR2 SVGEGT. Here the CDR3 DNA reads TGTGCCAGCAAGTCTAGCGGGAGGTCCTCCTACAATGAGCAGTTCTTC. As protein: CASKSSGRSSYNEQFF.

The chain employs TRBV2 and TRBJ2-1; D unresolved. Trimming took off 5 bases at V and 0 bases at J, with 14 bases between the two ends. There are 16 residues in the CDR3. CDR1 is SNHLY and CDR2 is FYNNEI in the germline V gene. In DNA, the CDR3 is TGTGCCAGCAGTAAGCCTGGCATTAGCTCCTACAATGAGCAGTTCTTC. It yields the protein CASSKPGISSYNEQFF.

This chain links TRBV12-5 with TRBJ1-6; TRBD1 might be the D (5 bases). The germline gives CDR1 LGHNT, CDR2 FRNRAP. This CDR3 is built from 14 residues. Trimming took 3 bases from V and 7 from J, leaving 10 bases between them. The CDR3 region is CASGFGANNSPLHF. CDR3 DNA sequence: TGTGCTAGTGGTTTTGGGGCCAACAATTCACCCCTCCACTTT.

This clonotype has ten or more counts. V and J are TRBV7-2 and TRBJ2-7; TRBD2 matches 10 bases. The CDR3 has 17 amino acids. Per germline, CDR1 SGHTA and CDR2 FQGNSA. V trimming: 3 bases; J trimming: 0 bases; junction bases outside the gene matches: 8. CDR3 coding DNA: TGTGCCAGCAGCTTCCAGATCGGACTAGCGGTCTCCTACGAGCAGTACTTC. Its protein product is CASSFQIGLAVSYEQYF.

This clonotype was counted a few times. The J gene is TRBJ2-1, the V gene TRBV11-2; 9 nucleotides match TRBD2. The CDR3 spans 15 residues. Germline V gives CDR1 SGHAT, CDR2 FQNNGV. With 5 bases clipped from V and 5 bases from J, the junction kept 7 bases outside the gene matches. CDR3 residues: CASSPSGTGNNEQFF. The CDR3 DNA sequence: TGTGCCAGCAGCCCTAGCGGGACTGGAAACAATGAGCAGTTCTTC.

This clonotype was counted a few times. The chain uses TRBV18 and TRBJ2-3, with 12 bases identical to TRBD2. The ends lost 3 bases at V and 0 bases at J; junction bases unmatched: 13. The CDR3 contains 20 residues. The germline V gene encodes CDR1 KGHSH and CDR2 LQKENI. The CDR3 loop is CASSPLPLAGGPPSTDTQYF. The CDR3 DNA is TGTGCCAGCTCACCCCTCCCTCTAGCGGGAGGGCCACCCAGCACAGATACGCAGTATTTT.

This clonotype appeared a few times. The chain links TRBV7-2 to TRBJ2-3, with D maybe TRBD2 (6 bases). CDR1 is SGHTA, CDR2 FQGNSA, per germline. The CDR3 is 13 residues long. V was trimmed by 11 bases and J by 0 bases, leaving 12 bases between them. CDR3 sequence: CAAGRRSTDTQYF. CDR3 DNA: TGTGCCGCGGGGCGGAGAAGCACAGATACGCAGTATTTT.

V gene TRBV20-1 combines with J gene TRBJ2-1; 8 nucleotides align to TRBD2. This CDR3 region has 16 residues. Germline loops: CDR1 DFQATT, CDR2 SNEGSKA (reference sequence). V lost 4 bases and J lost 7; bases outside the gene matches: 15. Here the CDR3 reads CSANDPGGPKLNEQFF. Written as DNA, the CDR3 is TGCAGTGCTAACGACCCGGGAGGGCCGAAGTTGAATGAGCAGTTCTTC.

This chain uses TRBV12-5 with TRBJ1-5; D is uncertain. This CDR3 region has 13 residues. From germline, CDR1 is LGHNT and CDR2 FRNRAP. Trimming stripped 5 bases from V and 1 base from J, with 6 bases between. The CDR3 sequence: CASGQDSNQPQHF. In nucleotides, the CDR3 is TGTGCTAGTGGTCAGGACAGCAATCAGCCCCAGCATTTT.